Shown below are 9 T cell receptor beta chains from a single sample sequenced in a study of T cells in Graves' hyperthyroidism and ophthalmopathy. The CDR3 regions of TCR beta were amplified from RNA transcripts. Using the HTBI primer set, a first-round RT-PCR was run on the TCR CDR3. TCRdb used MiXCR to reprocess the multiplex PCR reads, holding one entry per CDR3 protein. The repertoire consists of about 560,000 distinct CDR3 sequences, with over 15% occurring once and the leading ten covering 15% to 20%. Sequencing was performed on blood. Receptors were obtained from a woman aged 18-30 years with Graves' hyperthyroidism.

The chain has TRBV12-3 or TRBV12-4 and TRBJ1-1, with D perhaps matching TRBD1 (5 bases). This CDR3 region has 12 residues. V was clipped by 6 bases and J by 7 bases, with 12 bases between them. CDR3 in DNA: TGTGCCAGCAGCCAAGGACAAAATGAAGCTTTCTTT. It translates to CASSQGQNEAFF.

The chain recombines TRBV6-5 with TRBJ2-6; tentatively, D is TRBD2 (5 bases). The germline V gene has CDR1 MNHEY and CDR2 SVGAGI. Trimming removed 0 bases from V and 3 bases from J, with 9 bases in between. The CDR3 loop spans 16 amino acids. The CDR3 here is CASSYSGGFGANVLTF. CDR3 bases: TGTGCCAGCAGTTACTCGGGCGGGTTTGGGGCCAACGTCCTGACTTTC.

Only a few counts were recorded for this clonotype. This chain joins TRBV29-1 and TRBJ2-7; 10 bases line up with TRBD2. Germline loops: CDR1 SQVTM, CDR2 ANQGSEA. V lost 6 bases, J lost 1 base, and 6 bases stayed unmatched. CDR3 length: 14 amino acids. This CDR3 is CSVETSGYSYEQYF. DNA of the CDR3: TGCAGCGTGGAGACTAGCGGGTATTCCTACGAGCAGTACTTC.

The chain uses TRBV6-2 or TRBV6-3 and TRBJ2-1, with D perhaps TRBD1 or TRBD2 (5 bases each). V gave up 4 bases and J gave up 9 bases, with 22 bases separating them. Germline values: CDR1 MNHEY, CDR2 SVGEGT. CDR3 length: 16 amino acids. This chain's CDR3 is CASSSGRRSLRVEQFF. The CDR3 DNA reads TGTGCCAGCAGTTCGGGGCGACGGAGCTTGAGGGTTGAGCAGTTCTTC.

This clonotype came up a few times. The V gene is TRBV12-5, the J gene TRBJ2-1; 10 nucleotides agree with TRBD1. The ends lost 1 base at V and 4 bases at J; junction bases unmatched: 4. The CDR3 contains 16 residues. The germline V gene has CDR1 LGHNT and CDR2 FRNRAP. The CDR3, as DNA: TGTGCTAGTGGTTTGGCAGGACAGGGGGGATACAATGAGCAGTTCTTC. This codes for CASGLAGQGGYNEQFF.

This clonotype showed up just a few times. This chain joins TRBV14 and TRBJ2-2; possible D gene TRBD1, 6 bases. V lost 2 bases and J lost 6, with 13 bases in between. Germline loops: CDR1 SGHDN, CDR2 FVKESK. This CDR3 is 15 amino acids long. The CDR3 loop reads CASSQKQGWAGELFF. In DNA, the CDR3 is TGTGCCAGCAGCCAAAAACAGGGATGGGCCGGGGAGCTGTTTTTT.

This clonotype was counted a few times. The genes are TRBV3-1 and TRBJ2-5; 7 positions match TRBD2. The J segment lost 5 bases and the V segment lost 4 bases, leaving 7 bases of the junction unmatched. Germline V lookup: CDR1 LGHDT, CDR2 YNNKEL (reference sequence). The CDR3 consists of 14 residues. This CDR3 reads CASSPLLGGETQYF. DNA for the CDR3: TGTGCCAGCAGCCCCCTTTTGGGGGGGGAGACCCAGTACTTC.

Concerning this clonotype: This clone may be a read error of a much larger clone one base away. This chain connects TRBV6-5 to TRBJ2-7; the match to TRBD1 covers 8 bases. The J call may be in error: the DNA end matches TRBJ2-1 better. CDR3 size: 16 residues. The germline V gene encodes CDR1 MNHEY and CDR2 SVGAGI. The CDR3 bases are TGTGCCAGCAGTTACTCGATTTGGACAGGGTCCTACGAGCAGTTCTTC. Its protein is CASSYSIWTGSYEQFF.

This clonotype was seen repeatedly, ten times or more. The chain employs TRBV7-9 and TRBJ2-5, with 8 bases lining up with TRBD1. CDR1 and CDR2 from the germline V gene are SEHNR and FQNEAQ (reference sequence). J gave up 2 bases and V 4 bases, and 3 bases lay outside the gene matches. The CDR3 consists of 14 residues. CDR3 coding DNA: TGTGCCAGCAGCTCCTGGACAGGGCAAGAGACCCAGTACTTC. Translated, it gives CASSSWTGQETQYF.